A selection of T cell receptor beta chains follows, all from one sample in a study of blood T cell repertoires in COVID-19. TCRdb's copy holds only in-frame clones and misses some; the assay was immunoSEQ multiplex PCR. The sample records 95,000 to 100,000 clones, about 90% being singletons. Sequencing was performed on peripheral blood. Every receptor here comes from a man aged 50 or older with acute or convalescent COVID-19. Each CDR3 is given with its conserved first and last residue. D genes are given only for firm matches. Size tells how often a clone was seen (once, few, many) or the class of an expanded clone, and some rows leave it out.

j_call: TRBJ1-5; v_call: TRBV12-3/TRBV12-4; cdr3_length: 13; clone_size: NA; d_call: TRBD1; cdr3_aa: CASSQGVNQPQHF; cdr3_nt: TGTGCCAGCAGTCAGGGGGTGAATCAGCCCCAGCATTTT
j_call: TRBJ2-3; v_call: TRBV18; cdr3_length: 13; clone_size: NA; d_call: NA; cdr3_aa: CASSPPGGDTQYF; cdr3_nt: TGTGCCAGCTCACCACCGGGGGGAGATACGCAGTATTTT
j_call: TRBJ1-5; v_call: TRBV18; cdr3_length: 16; clone_size: NA; d_call: NA; cdr3_aa: CASSPYRQESNQPQHF; cdr3_nt: TGTGCCAGCTCACCATACAGACAGGAGAGCAATCAGCCCCAGCATTTT
j_call: TRBJ2-2; v_call: TRBV3-1/TRBV3-2; cdr3_length: 16; clone_size: once; d_call: TRBD1; cdr3_aa: CASSRGQGAGTGELFF; cdr3_nt: TGTGCCAGCAGCCGAGGACAGGGGGCGGGCACCGGGGAGCTGTTTTTT
j_call: TRBJ2-1; v_call: TRBV12-3/TRBV12-4; cdr3_length: 12; clone_size: NA; d_call: NA; cdr3_aa: CASSPYTNEQFF; cdr3_nt: TGTGCCAGCAGTCCTTATACTAATGAGCAGTTCTTC
j_call: TRBJ1-1; v_call: TRBV5-8; cdr3_length: 14; clone_size: NA; d_call: NA; cdr3_aa: CASSLFTGGTEAFF; cdr3_nt: TGTGCCAGCAGCTTGTTCACGGGGGGCACTGAAGCTTTCTTT
j_call: TRBJ2-4; v_call: TRBV7-9; cdr3_length: 14; clone_size: NA; d_call: TRBD2; cdr3_aa: CASSPTGGTNIQYF; cdr3_nt: TGTGCCAGCAGCCCAACCGGGGGGACGAACATTCAGTACTTC
j_call: TRBJ1-2; v_call: TRBV18; cdr3_length: 15; clone_size: NA; d_call: NA; cdr3_aa: CASSPTAEGSGGYTF; cdr3_nt: TGTGCCAGCTCACCAACGGCCGAGGGATCAGGCGGCTACACCTTC
j_call: TRBJ2-7; v_call: TRBV10-1; cdr3_length: 15; clone_size: NA; d_call: TRBD2; cdr3_aa: CASSERVAGAYEQYF; cdr3_nt: TGCGCCAGCAGTGAGAGGGTAGCGGGGGCCTACGAGCAGTACTTC
j_call: TRBJ2-7; v_call: TRBV11-3; cdr3_length: 14; clone_size: NA; d_call: TRBD1; cdr3_aa: CASSPETGVYEQYF; cdr3_nt: TGTGCCAGCAGCCCCGAGACAGGGGTCTACGAGCAGTACTTC
j_call: TRBJ2-2; v_call: TRBV9; cdr3_length: 17; clone_size: NA; d_call: TRBD2; cdr3_aa: CASSPRGLAGGTGELFF; cdr3_nt: TGTGCCAGCAGCCCCCGGGGACTAGCGGGGGGTACCGGGGAGCTGTTTTTT
j_call: TRBJ2-1; v_call: TRBV6-4; cdr3_length: 14; clone_size: NA; d_call: TRBD1; cdr3_aa: CASSYGQGGNEQFF; cdr3_nt: TGTGCCAGCAGTTATGGACAGGGGGGAAATGAGCAGTTCTTC
j_call: TRBJ1-1; v_call: TRBV7-8; cdr3_length: 14; clone_size: NA; d_call: NA; cdr3_aa: CASSAGGESTEAFF; cdr3_nt: TGTGCCAGCAGCGCCGGGGGTGAGAGCACTGAAGCTTTCTTT
j_call: TRBJ1-1; v_call: TRBV7-8; cdr3_length: 14; clone_size: NA; d_call: NA; cdr3_aa: CASSPDRVNTEAFF; cdr3_nt: TGTGCCAGCAGCCCCGACAGAGTGAACACTGAAGCTTTCTTT
j_call: TRBJ2-2; v_call: TRBV5-1; cdr3_length: 15; clone_size: NA; d_call: NA; cdr3_aa: CASSYRVSDTGELFF; cdr3_nt: TGCGCCAGCAGCTACAGGGTCAGCGACACCGGGGAGCTGTTTTTT
j_call: TRBJ2-1; v_call: TRBV5-1; cdr3_length: 15; clone_size: NA; d_call: NA; cdr3_aa: CASSPGGALWNEQFF; cdr3_nt: TGCGCCAGCAGCCCAGGTGGGGCCCTCTGGAATGAGCAGTTCTTC
j_call: TRBJ1-5; v_call: TRBV28; cdr3_length: 13; clone_size: NA; d_call: NA; cdr3_aa: CASSLYTDQPQHF; cdr3_nt: TGTGCCAGCAGTTTATACACAGATCAGCCCCAGCATTTT
j_call: TRBJ1-1; v_call: TRBV28; cdr3_length: 15; clone_size: NA; d_call: NA; cdr3_aa: CASSAPTDPTARAFF; cdr3_nt: TGTGCCAGCAGTGCACCAACAGACCCCACGGCTCGAGCTTTCTTT
j_call: TRBJ2-2; v_call: TRBV7-3; cdr3_length: 15; clone_size: NA; d_call: NA; cdr3_aa: CASSLNGLNTGELFF; cdr3_nt: TGTGCCAGCTCCCTCAACGGACTCAACACCGGGGAGCTGTTTTTT
j_call: TRBJ1-1; v_call: TRBV4-1; cdr3_length: 16; clone_size: NA; d_call: TRBD1; cdr3_aa: CASSQGQGLVYTEAFF; cdr3_nt: TGCGCCAGCAGCCAAGGACAGGGGTTAGTGTACACTGAAGCTTTCTTT
j_call: TRBJ2-7; v_call: TRBV7-2; cdr3_length: 15; clone_size: NA; d_call: NA; cdr3_aa: CASSPTVGASYEQYF; cdr3_nt: TGTGCCAGCAGCCCGACCGTGGGGGCCTCCTACGAGCAGTACTTC
j_call: TRBJ1-1; v_call: TRBV7-2; cdr3_length: 13; clone_size: NA; d_call: NA; cdr3_aa: CASSLGTSREAFF; cdr3_nt: TGTGCCAGCAGCTTAGGTACTAGCCGGGAGGCTTTCTTT
j_call: TRBJ2-7; v_call: TRBV6-5; cdr3_length: 15; clone_size: NA; d_call: NA; cdr3_aa: CASSYSTAAGYEQYF; cdr3_nt: TGTGCCAGCAGTTACTCAACAGCAGCGGGCTACGAGCAGTACTTC
j_call: TRBJ2-7; v_call: TRBV7-2; cdr3_length: 12; clone_size: NA; d_call: NA; cdr3_aa: CASSLTGDEQYF; cdr3_nt: TGTGCCAGCAGCTTAACAGGAGACGAGCAGTACTTC
j_call: TRBJ2-1; v_call: TRBV24-1; cdr3_length: 16; clone_size: NA; d_call: TRBD1; cdr3_aa: CATSDSTGGSYNEQFF; cdr3_nt: TGTGCCACCAGTGATTCAACAGGGGGCTCCTACAATGAGCAGTTCTTC
j_call: TRBJ1-2; v_call: TRBV5-1; cdr3_length: 15; clone_size: NA; d_call: NA; cdr3_aa: CASSLARGLYYGYTF; cdr3_nt: TGCGCCAGCAGCTTGGCCAGGGGCCTGTACTATGGCTACACCTTC
j_call: TRBJ2-3; v_call: TRBV14; cdr3_length: 16; clone_size: NA; d_call: TRBD1; cdr3_aa: CASSTRTGSSTDTQYF; cdr3_nt: TGTGCCAGCAGCACCCGGACAGGGTCTAGCACAGATACGCAGTATTTT
j_call: TRBJ2-6; v_call: TRBV7-2; cdr3_length: 19; clone_size: NA; d_call: NA; cdr3_aa: CASSLTRQGLGSGANVLTF; cdr3_nt: TGTGCCAGCAGCCTCACAAGACAGGGACTTGGCTCTGGGGCCAACGTCCTGACTTTC
j_call: TRBJ2-7; v_call: TRBV15; cdr3_length: 15; clone_size: NA; d_call: TRBD1; cdr3_aa: CATSRIGTGAYEQYF; cdr3_nt: TGTGCCACCAGCAGGATCGGGACAGGGGCCTACGAGCAGTACTTC
j_call: TRBJ2-3; v_call: TRBV7-3; cdr3_length: 13; clone_size: NA; d_call: NA; cdr3_aa: CASSLSPTDTQYF; cdr3_nt: TGTGCCAGCAGCTTATCTCCCACAGATACGCAGTATTTT
j_call: TRBJ1-5; v_call: TRBV28; cdr3_length: 14; clone_size: NA; d_call: NA; cdr3_aa: CASTPNQGRQPQHF; cdr3_nt: TGTGCCAGCACCCCTAATCAGGGTCGTCAGCCCCAGCATTTT
j_call: TRBJ1-4; v_call: TRBV5-1; cdr3_length: 16; clone_size: NA; d_call: NA; cdr3_aa: CASSLGAGKQVEKLFF; cdr3_nt: TGCGCCAGCAGCTTGGGGGCGGGAAAACAGGTCGAAAAACTGTTTTTT
j_call: TRBJ1-1; v_call: TRBV18; cdr3_length: 14; clone_size: NA; d_call: NA; cdr3_aa: CASSPGQLGTEAFF; cdr3_nt: TGTGCCAGCTCACCGGGACAACTAGGGACTGAAGCTTTCTTT
j_call: TRBJ1-6; v_call: TRBV7-2; cdr3_length: 15; clone_size: NA; d_call: NA; cdr3_aa: CASIARGGVNSPLHF; cdr3_nt: TGTGCCAGCATCGCCCGGGGGGGTGTGAATTCACCCCTCCACTTT
j_call: TRBJ1-4; v_call: TRBV3-1/TRBV3-2; cdr3_length: 16; clone_size: NA; d_call: NA; cdr3_aa: CASSQMDSITNEKLFF; cdr3_nt: TGTGCCAGCAGCCAAATGGACTCGATAACTAATGAAAAACTGTTTTTT
j_call: TRBJ2-1; v_call: TRBV13; cdr3_length: 15; clone_size: NA; d_call: TRBD2; cdr3_aa: CASSLWLAGGNEQFF; cdr3_nt: TGTGCCAGCAGCTTATGGCTAGCGGGGGGTAATGAGCAGTTCTTC
j_call: TRBJ2-5; v_call: TRBV7-3; cdr3_length: 14; clone_size: NA; d_call: NA; cdr3_aa: CASSLSGGTETQYF; cdr3_nt: TGTGCCAGCAGCTTATCGGGGGGCACAGAGACCCAGTACTTC
j_call: TRBJ2-7; v_call: TRBV5-1; cdr3_length: 18; clone_size: NA; d_call: TRBD1; cdr3_aa: CASSAWTGGEPFTYEQYF; cdr3_nt: TGCGCCAGCAGCGCTTGGACAGGGGGCGAACCTTTTACCTACGAGCAGTACTTC
j_call: TRBJ1-1; v_call: TRBV4-1; cdr3_length: 17; clone_size: NA; d_call: TRBD1; cdr3_aa: CASSQGPTGGAGTEAFF; cdr3_nt: TGCGCCAGCAGCCAAGGGCCGACAGGGGGCGCGGGCACTGAAGCTTTCTTT
j_call: TRBJ2-7; v_call: TRBV14; cdr3_length: 14; clone_size: NA; d_call: TRBD1; cdr3_aa: CASGRTGLSYEQYF; cdr3_nt: TGTGCCAGCGGGCGGACAGGGTTAAGCTACGAGCAGTACTTC
j_call: TRBJ1-3; v_call: TRBV18; cdr3_length: 17; clone_size: NA; d_call: TRBD1; cdr3_aa: CASSLVDRQGRGNTIYF; cdr3_nt: TGTGCCAGCTCACTCGTAGATCGACAGGGGAGAGGAAACACCATATATTTT
j_call: TRBJ2-5; v_call: TRBV5-1; cdr3_length: 13; clone_size: once; d_call: NA; cdr3_aa: CASSSYRGETQYF; cdr3_nt: TGCGCCAGCAGCTCTTATCGGGGGGAGACCCAGTACTTC
j_call: TRBJ2-7; v_call: TRBV2; cdr3_length: 14; clone_size: NA; d_call: TRBD1; cdr3_aa: CASSEQTGGNEQYF; cdr3_nt: TGTGCCAGCAGTGAGCAGACAGGGGGCAACGAGCAGTACTTC
j_call: TRBJ2-7; v_call: TRBV5-1; cdr3_length: 15; clone_size: NA; d_call: TRBD1; cdr3_aa: CASSLDRGPSYEQYF; cdr3_nt: TGCGCCAGCAGCTTGGACAGGGGACCCTCCTACGAGCAGTACTTC
j_call: TRBJ1-3; v_call: TRBV15; cdr3_length: 16; clone_size: once; d_call: NA; cdr3_aa: CATSRDLSGSGNTIYF; cdr3_nt: TGTGCCACCAGCAGAGATTTGAGCGGTTCTGGAAACACCATATATTTT
j_call: TRBJ1-5; v_call: TRBV25-1; cdr3_length: 14; clone_size: few; d_call: TRBD1; cdr3_aa: CASSGGTGNQPQHF; cdr3_nt: TGTGCCAGCAGTGGAGGGACAGGCAATCAGCCCCAGCATTTT
j_call: TRBJ2-7; v_call: TRBV11-2; cdr3_length: 14; clone_size: once; d_call: NA; cdr3_aa: CASSFQAGVDEQYF; cdr3_nt: TGTGCCAGCAGCTTCCAGGCAGGGGTCGACGAGCAGTACTTC
j_call: TRBJ2-7; v_call: TRBV3-1/TRBV3-2; cdr3_length: 18; clone_size: NA; d_call: TRBD2; cdr3_aa: CASSQGGGGRRPLYEQYF; cdr3_nt: TGTGCCAGCAGCCAAGGTGGCGGGGGGCGCCGACCACTCTACGAGCAGTACTTC
j_call: TRBJ1-6; v_call: TRBV19; cdr3_length: 14; clone_size: NA; d_call: NA; cdr3_aa: CASGPSNYNSPLHF; cdr3_nt: TGTGCCAGTGGGCCCAGTAATTATAATTCACCCCTCCACTTT
j_call: TRBJ2-1; v_call: TRBV6-5; cdr3_length: 11; clone_size: once; d_call: NA; cdr3_aa: CASTSYNEQFF; cdr3_nt: TGTGCCAGCACCAGCTACAATGAGCAGTTCTTC
j_call: TRBJ1-4; v_call: TRBV6-5; cdr3_length: 15; clone_size: NA; d_call: TRBD1; cdr3_aa: CASRRDSSTNEKLFF; cdr3_nt: TGTGCCAGCAGAAGGGACAGCTCAACTAATGAAAAACTGTTTTTT
j_call: TRBJ1-4; v_call: TRBV6-5; cdr3_length: 15; clone_size: NA; d_call: NA; cdr3_aa: CASRLGQTNNEKLFF; cdr3_nt: TGTGCCAGCAGATTAGGACAGACTAATAATGAAAAACTGTTTTTT